Sequencing of this T cell receptor beta chain was carried out in a study of OX40 agonist ivuxolimab in advanced cancers. Germline-derived CDR1 and CDR2 are SQVTM and ANQGSEA. The CDR3 loop spans 11 amino acids. Trimming shortened V by 5 bases and J by 5 bases, and 8 bases separated the two germline ends. Sequencing was performed with immunoSEQ multiplex PCR; in TCRdb, only in-frame clones are kept and a portion is missing. This table holds 75,000 to 95,000 clones, around 89% found once. General observations from the study: At 0.1 to 3.0 mg/kg, clonal expansion of CD4+ and CD8+ blood T cells had occurred by week 6. The average count of expanded clones was higher among CD8+ T cells than among CD4+.

Worth noting for this clone: Its antigen is not known.

Sequencing was performed on CD4+ or CD8+ T cells sorted from blood, taken in a trial of the OX40 agonist ivuxolimab. This chain connects TRBV29-1 to TRBJ2-3, with D unresolved. The sequence came from an adult with an advanced solid tumor such as melanoma, head and neck, liver or kidney cancer. The CDR3 DNA reads as TGCAGCGTTTTCCGTGGAGATACGCAGTATTTT. It yields the protein CSVFRGDTQYF.